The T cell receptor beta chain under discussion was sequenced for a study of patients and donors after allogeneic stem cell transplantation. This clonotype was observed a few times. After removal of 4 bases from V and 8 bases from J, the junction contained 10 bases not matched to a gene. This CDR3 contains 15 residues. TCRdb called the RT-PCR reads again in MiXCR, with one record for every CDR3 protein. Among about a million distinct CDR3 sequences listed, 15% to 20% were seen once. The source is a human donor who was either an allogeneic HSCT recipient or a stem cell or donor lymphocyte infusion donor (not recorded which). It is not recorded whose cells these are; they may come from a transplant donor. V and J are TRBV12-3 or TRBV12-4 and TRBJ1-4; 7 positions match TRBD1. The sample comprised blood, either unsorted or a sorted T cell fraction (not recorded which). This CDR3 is CASSSSTGLKEKLFF. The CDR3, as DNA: TGTGCCAGCAGTTCATCGACAGGGCTTAAAGAAAAACTGTTTTTT.